These T cell receptor beta chains were read from a single sample in a study of neurological immune-mediated disorders. MiXCR, run by TCRdb on the 5' RACE reads, gives a single entry per CDR3 protein. The data contain roughly 59,000 distinct CDR3 sequences, approximately 5.3% of them singletons. Material for sequencing was PBMCs. All receptors come from a human donor with multiple sclerosis. The donor label of this sample is uncertain. The CDR3 runs from the conserved cysteine through the conserved F or W. Fields, in order: J gene, clone size, D gene, V gene, CDR3 protein, CDR3 DNA. The D gene is left open where the match is weak. Rows give clone size only sometimes, using once, few, many, or a class for an expanded clone.

TRBJ1-4,many,.,TRBV12-3/TRBV12-4,CASSLMMVGSANEKLFF,TGTGCCAGCAGTTTAATGATGGTGGGATCCGCTAATGAAAAACTGTTTTTT
TRBJ2-3,many,.,TRBV3-1,CASSQNYPDTQYF,TGTGCCAGCAGCCAAAACTATCCAGATACGCAGTATTTT
TRBJ2-6,.,.,TRBV12-5,CASGLLSGEGGANVLTF,TGTGCTAGTGGTTTGCTTTCTGGGGAAGGCGGGGCCAACGTCCTGACTTTC
TRBJ2-6,many,.,TRBV5-1,CASSLGGAGANVLTF,TGCGCCAGCAGCTTGGGGGGTGCTGGGGCCAACGTCCTGACTTTC
TRBJ2-1,many,TRBD2,TRBV29-1,CSASLSGGFNNEQFF,TGCAGCGCCTCGCTTAGCGGGGGGTTTAACAATGAGCAGTTCTTC
TRBJ2-7,few,.,TRBV6-5,CASMQGASYEQYF,TGTGCCAGCATGCAAGGCGCCAGCTACGAGCAGTACTTC
TRBJ2-5,many,.,TRBV7-9,CASSPETQYF,TGTGCCAGCAGTCCGGAGACCCAGTACTTC
TRBJ2-7,many,.,TRBV2,CASSVDRNSYEQYF,TGTGCCAGCAGTGTAGACAGGAACTCCTACGAGCAGTACTTC
TRBJ2-7,many,TRBD1,TRBV20-1,CSARRQGYEQYF,TGCAGTGCTAGAAGACAGGGCTACGAGCAGTACTTC
TRBJ1-1,many,.,TRBV5-1,CASSSDNGNTEAFF,TGCGCCAGCAGCTCAGACAACGGGAACACTGAAGCTTTCTTT
TRBJ1-1,many,.,TRBV3-1,CASSQGQLGYTEAFF,TGTGCCAGCAGCCAGGGCCAACTCGGTTATACTGAAGCTTTCTTT
TRBJ1-3,many,.,TRBV9,CASSTYTGNTIYF,TGTGCCAGCAGCACCTATACGGGAAACACCATATATTTT
TRBJ1-2,many,.,TRBV12-3/TRBV12-4,CASSPDNYGYTF,TGTGCCAGCAGTCCCGATAACTATGGCTACACCTTC
TRBJ1-2,many,.,TRBV5-1,CASSVQGDYGYTF,TGCGCCAGCAGCGTACAGGGTGACTATGGCTACACCTTC
TRBJ2-7,many,TRBD2,TRBV14,CASSPLGGFSYEQYF,TGTGCCAGCAGCCCGCTGGGAGGGTTCTCCTACGAGCAGTACTTC
TRBJ2-1,many,.,TRBV11-2,CASSPLSHEQFF,TGTGCCAGCAGCCCCCTTAGCCATGAGCAGTTCTTC
TRBJ1-1,many,.,TRBV28,CASSLWGEVNTEAFF,TGTGCCAGCAGTTTATGGGGGGAGGTGAACACTGAAGCTTTCTTT
TRBJ2-1,many,TRBD2,TRBV11-2,CASSLGLALANEQFF,TGTGCCAGCAGCTTGGGACTAGCTTTGGCAAATGAGCAGTTCTTC
TRBJ2-5,many,.,TRBV10-3,CAISPSTGQETQYF,TGTGCCATCAGTCCCTCCACAGGGCAAGAGACCCAGTACTTC
TRBJ1-2,many,.,TRBV20-1,CSATDSYAGYTF,TGCAGTGCTACGGACAGTTACGCTGGCTACACCTTC
TRBJ1-1,.,.,TRBV7-9,CASSSDIPTEAFF,TGTGCCAGCAGCTCTGACATCCCCACTGAAGCTTTCTTT
TRBJ2-7,many,TRBD2,TRBV29-1,CSVRSTSGGAGEQYF,TGCAGCGTCCGTTCGACTAGCGGGGGAGCAGGGGAGCAGTACTTC
TRBJ1-2,few,.,TRBV7-9,CASSHIGDYGYTF,TGTGCCAGCAGCCACATAGGGGACTATGGCTACACCTTC
TRBJ1-5,many,.,TRBV4-2,CASSQARDSRHDSNQPQHF,TGTGCCAGCAGCCAAGCCCGTGACAGCCGCCATGATAGCAATCAGCCCCAGCATTTT
TRBJ2-7,many,.,TRBV6-6,CASSYQHSYEQYF,TGTGCCAGCAGTTACCAGCACTCCTACGAGCAGTACTTC
TRBJ2-3,many,TRBD2,TRBV9,CASSEGTSGGPTDTQYF,TGTGCCAGCAGCGAGGGGACTAGCGGGGGCCCCACAGATACGCAGTATTTT
TRBJ1-6,many,.,TRBV6-1,CASSVGVSPLHF,TGTGCCAGCAGTGTGGGGGTTTCACCCCTCCACTTT
TRBJ2-2,.,.,TRBV12-3/TRBV12-4,CASHTGNTGELFF,TGTGCCAGCCACACAGGGAACACCGGGGAGCTGTTTTTT
TRBJ1-2,many,TRBD1,TRBV10-3,CAISESGDRGFYGYTF,TGTGCCATCAGTGAGTCGGGGGACAGGGGATTCTATGGCTACACCTTC
TRBJ2-7,many,.,TRBV29-1,CSVRGRGGDEQYF,TGCAGCGTTCGGGGACGCGGGGGCGACGAGCAGTACTTC
TRBJ2-1,many,.,TRBV24-1,CATSAPLSRGNEQFF,TGTGCCACCAGCGCCCCGTTATCCCGGGGCAATGAGCAGTTCTTC
TRBJ2-2,many,TRBD1,TRBV3-1,CASTMTGGDGELFF,TGTGCCAGCACCATGACAGGGGGCGACGGGGAGCTGTTTTTT
TRBJ2-5,many,.,TRBV5-1,CASGRYPQETQYF,TGCGCCAGCGGGCGGTACCCCCAAGAGACCCAGTACTTC
TRBJ1-1,many,.,TRBV29-1,CSNIGLSLIEAEAFF,TGCAGCAACATAGGCCTTTCCCTCATTGAGGCTGAAGCTTTCTTT
TRBJ1-3,many,.,TRBV20-1,CSARGAGKVHTIYF,TGCAGTGCTAGAGGGGCAGGGAAGGTACACACCATATATTTT
TRBJ1-4,many,.,TRBV21-1,CASSRVPAAEKLFF,TGTGCCAGCAGCAGGGTACCGGCGGCGGAAAAACTGTTTTTT
TRBJ2-2,many,TRBD1,TRBV20-1,CSARDLRGQGPWGELFF,TGCAGTGCTAGAGATCTACGGGGACAGGGGCCATGGGGGGAGCTGTTTTTT
TRBJ2-1,few,TRBD1,TRBV12-3/TRBV12-4,CASSSAIQGNYNEQFF,TGTGCCAGCAGCTCCGCTATACAGGGGAACTACAATGAGCAGTTCTTC
TRBJ2-3,many,.,TRBV5-1,CASSLAGGGADTQYF,TGCGCCAGCAGCTTGGCCGGTGGGGGTGCAGATACGCAGTATTTT
TRBJ2-5,many,.,TRBV15,CATSSVEGGETQYF,TGTGCCACCAGCTCCGTTGAGGGGGGAGAGACCCAGTACTTC
TRBJ2-7,many,TRBD1,TRBV10-3,CAIRQQGVHEQYF,TGTGCCATTAGACAACAGGGGGTCCACGAGCAGTACTTC
TRBJ1-1,many,.,TRBV20-1,CSALPGQRGVEAFF,TGCAGTGCCCTACCGGGACAAAGGGGGGTGGAAGCTTTCTTT
TRBJ1-3,many,.,TRBV20-1,CSAWGRRRDTIYF,TGCAGTGCTTGGGGGAGGCGTAGAGACACCATATATTTT